This TCR beta chain was obtained from a study of cytomegalovirus exposure and HLA in healthy donors. Comments on this clone: As yet, its antigen is unknown.

The CDR3 sequence is 12 residues long. Germline CDR1 is MNHEY and CDR2 is SVGAGI. The V end lost 6 bases, the J end lost 9 bases, and 12 bases lay between the germline ends. Findings and caveats of the study: The study assumed roughly uniform donor sequencing depth for presence/absence analyses. The likely origin of a cluster of highly shared sequence variants was a sequencing artifact. Most TCR sequences were rare, but some public TCRs occurred in many donors. The classifier, whose performance was assessed in both the original and validation cohorts, reportedly diagnosed cytomegalovirus status with high specificity and sensitivity.

The PCR contained 60 Vbeta and 13 Jbeta primers. Using immunoSEQ multiplex PCR, the repertoire was profiled, and TCRdb retains in-frame clones only, with some absent. The table lists some 150,000 clones, approximately 80% of them singletons. The chain couples TRBV6-5 to TRBJ1-5; D remains unclear. This clonotype originated in a woman between 18 and 30 years old in good health and CMV-seronegative. Sequenced: PBMCs. The CDR3 protein is CASRPSTGPQHF. The CDR3, as DNA: TGTGCCAGCAGACCCTCGACGGGGCCCCAGCATTTT.